The clone carrying this TCR beta chain was seen a handful of times. The sample comes from a study of cytomegalovirus exposure and HLA in healthy donors. The PCR made use of 60 Vbeta and 13 Jbeta primers. Here immunoSEQ multiplex PCR was the method, and the copy in TCRdb shows in-frame clones only, minus some. The data show approximately 100,000 clones, approximately 80% seen once. The length of the CDR3 is 14 residues. CDR1 and CDR2 (germline): MNHEY, SVGAGI. V lost 4 bases and J lost 3; bases outside the gene matches: 5. The genes are TRBV6-5 and TRBJ2-7; 8 bases are shared with TRBD2. Sequencing was performed on PBMCs. The receptor's source is a woman between 40 and 55 years old in good health and CMV-seropositive. CDR3 nucleotides: TGTGCCAGCAGTTCGAGCGGGGGACACTACGAGCAGTACTTC. It is translated as CASSSSGGHYEQYF.